This is a list of T cell receptor beta chains from one sample in a study of blood T cell repertoires in COVID-19. TCRdb's table, derived via immunoSEQ multiplex PCR, lists solely in-frame clones and lacks some. The data show some 200,000 clones, with around 92% seen just once and 1% to 1.5% held by the top ten. Sequencing was carried out using peripheral blood. These receptors all come from a man aged 25-40 years with acute or convalescent COVID-19. The CDR3 runs from the conserved cysteine through the conserved F or W. A D gene is named only where the DNA matches it firmly. Clone size is shown for a subset of rows, as once, few, many or a class of expanded clone.

clone size	J gene	V gene	D gene	CDR3 DNA	CDR3 protein
-	TRBJ2-3	TRBV23-1	TRBD2	TGCGCCAGCAGTCAACGGAGCGGGGCGGGTCCAGATACGCAGTATTTT	CASSQRSGAGPDTQYF
-	TRBJ2-5	TRBV4-1	TRBD2	TGCGCCAGCAGCCAAGATTCCGTTGGCGGGGGAGAGACCCAGTACTTC	CASSQDSVGGGETQYF
once	TRBJ2-1	TRBV30	TRBD1	TGTGCCTGGAGTTTGGTTGGACAGGGGGCGGTGAATGAGCAGTTCTTC	CAWSLVGQGAVNEQFF
-	TRBJ2-7	TRBV5-4	TRBD2	TGTGCCAGCAGCCCTAGGACTAGCGGGGCGTTTGATCCCTACGAGCAGTACTTC	CASSPRTSGAFDPYEQYF
-	TRBJ1-5	TRBV28	TRBD1	TGTGCCAGCAGTTTAGGGACAGGGGGGAATCAGCCCCAGCATTTT	CASSLGTGGNQPQHF
-	TRBJ2-3	TRBV2	TRBD2	TGTGCCAGCAGTGGGACTAGCGGGAGGGCAGGAGATACGCAGTATTTT	CASSGTSGRAGDTQYF
-	TRBJ2-5	TRBV27	TRBD2	TGTGCCAGCAGTGCCTCAAGACTAGCGGGAGGCCTAGAGGGGACCCAGTACTTC	CASSASRLAGGLEGTQYF
-	TRBJ2-6	TRBV3-1/TRBV3-2	-	TGTGCCAGCAGCCACAATACTTGGAGCTCTGGGGCCAACGTCCTGACTTTC	CASSHNTWSSGANVLTF
few	TRBJ1-1	TRBV19	-	TGTGCCACAAGGCAGGGGAACACTGAAGCTTTCTTT	CATRQGNTEAFF
-	TRBJ2-1	TRBV9	TRBD2	TGTGCCAGCAGCGGTTTAATAGCTAGCGGGAGCCGCAATGAGCAGTTCTTC	CASSGLIASGSRNEQFF
-	TRBJ1-1	TRBV19	-	TGTGCCAGTAGTATACGGGGGGACACTGAAGCTTTCTTT	CASSIRGDTEAFF
-	TRBJ1-5	TRBV19	-	TGTGCCAGTAGTATAGTTCAGAATAGCAATCAGCCCCAGCATTTT	CASSIVQNSNQPQHF
-	TRBJ2-5	TRBV5-1	-	TGCGCCAGCAGCTATAACAGGGCCGAAGAGACCCAGTACTTC	CASSYNRAEETQYF
-	TRBJ2-7	TRBV4-2	-	TGTGCCAGCAGCCAAGATCTCGGTCTTCCGTACTTC	CASSQDLGLPYF
-	TRBJ2-7	TRBV11-2	-	TGTGCCAGCAGCTTAGAGTGGACAGACTACGGCGAGCAGTACTTC	CASSLEWTDYGEQYF
-	TRBJ1-1	TRBV18	-	TGTGCCAGCTCACGCGGGGAAAACACTGAAGCTTTCTTT	CASSRGENTEAFF
-	TRBJ2-1	TRBV18	-	TGTGCCAGCTCATCCTTAATAGCGAAAAGCTCCTACAATGAGCAGTTCTTC	CASSSLIAKSSYNEQFF